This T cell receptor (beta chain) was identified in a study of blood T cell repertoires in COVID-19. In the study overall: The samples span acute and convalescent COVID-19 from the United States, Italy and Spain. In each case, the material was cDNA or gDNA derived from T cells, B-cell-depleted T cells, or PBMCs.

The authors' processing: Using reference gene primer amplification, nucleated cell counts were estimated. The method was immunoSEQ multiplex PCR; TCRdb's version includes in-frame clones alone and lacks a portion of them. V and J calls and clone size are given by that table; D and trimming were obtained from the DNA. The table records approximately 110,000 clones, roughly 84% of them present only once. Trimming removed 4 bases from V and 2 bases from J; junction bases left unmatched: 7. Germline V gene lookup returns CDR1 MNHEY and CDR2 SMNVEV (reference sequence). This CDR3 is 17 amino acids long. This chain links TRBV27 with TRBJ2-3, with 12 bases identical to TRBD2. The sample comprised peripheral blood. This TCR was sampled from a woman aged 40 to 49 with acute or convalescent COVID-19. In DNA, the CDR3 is TGTGCCAGCAGTTCCCCTGGACTAGCGGGGACCACAGATACGCAGTATTTT. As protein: CASSSPGLAGTTDTQYF.